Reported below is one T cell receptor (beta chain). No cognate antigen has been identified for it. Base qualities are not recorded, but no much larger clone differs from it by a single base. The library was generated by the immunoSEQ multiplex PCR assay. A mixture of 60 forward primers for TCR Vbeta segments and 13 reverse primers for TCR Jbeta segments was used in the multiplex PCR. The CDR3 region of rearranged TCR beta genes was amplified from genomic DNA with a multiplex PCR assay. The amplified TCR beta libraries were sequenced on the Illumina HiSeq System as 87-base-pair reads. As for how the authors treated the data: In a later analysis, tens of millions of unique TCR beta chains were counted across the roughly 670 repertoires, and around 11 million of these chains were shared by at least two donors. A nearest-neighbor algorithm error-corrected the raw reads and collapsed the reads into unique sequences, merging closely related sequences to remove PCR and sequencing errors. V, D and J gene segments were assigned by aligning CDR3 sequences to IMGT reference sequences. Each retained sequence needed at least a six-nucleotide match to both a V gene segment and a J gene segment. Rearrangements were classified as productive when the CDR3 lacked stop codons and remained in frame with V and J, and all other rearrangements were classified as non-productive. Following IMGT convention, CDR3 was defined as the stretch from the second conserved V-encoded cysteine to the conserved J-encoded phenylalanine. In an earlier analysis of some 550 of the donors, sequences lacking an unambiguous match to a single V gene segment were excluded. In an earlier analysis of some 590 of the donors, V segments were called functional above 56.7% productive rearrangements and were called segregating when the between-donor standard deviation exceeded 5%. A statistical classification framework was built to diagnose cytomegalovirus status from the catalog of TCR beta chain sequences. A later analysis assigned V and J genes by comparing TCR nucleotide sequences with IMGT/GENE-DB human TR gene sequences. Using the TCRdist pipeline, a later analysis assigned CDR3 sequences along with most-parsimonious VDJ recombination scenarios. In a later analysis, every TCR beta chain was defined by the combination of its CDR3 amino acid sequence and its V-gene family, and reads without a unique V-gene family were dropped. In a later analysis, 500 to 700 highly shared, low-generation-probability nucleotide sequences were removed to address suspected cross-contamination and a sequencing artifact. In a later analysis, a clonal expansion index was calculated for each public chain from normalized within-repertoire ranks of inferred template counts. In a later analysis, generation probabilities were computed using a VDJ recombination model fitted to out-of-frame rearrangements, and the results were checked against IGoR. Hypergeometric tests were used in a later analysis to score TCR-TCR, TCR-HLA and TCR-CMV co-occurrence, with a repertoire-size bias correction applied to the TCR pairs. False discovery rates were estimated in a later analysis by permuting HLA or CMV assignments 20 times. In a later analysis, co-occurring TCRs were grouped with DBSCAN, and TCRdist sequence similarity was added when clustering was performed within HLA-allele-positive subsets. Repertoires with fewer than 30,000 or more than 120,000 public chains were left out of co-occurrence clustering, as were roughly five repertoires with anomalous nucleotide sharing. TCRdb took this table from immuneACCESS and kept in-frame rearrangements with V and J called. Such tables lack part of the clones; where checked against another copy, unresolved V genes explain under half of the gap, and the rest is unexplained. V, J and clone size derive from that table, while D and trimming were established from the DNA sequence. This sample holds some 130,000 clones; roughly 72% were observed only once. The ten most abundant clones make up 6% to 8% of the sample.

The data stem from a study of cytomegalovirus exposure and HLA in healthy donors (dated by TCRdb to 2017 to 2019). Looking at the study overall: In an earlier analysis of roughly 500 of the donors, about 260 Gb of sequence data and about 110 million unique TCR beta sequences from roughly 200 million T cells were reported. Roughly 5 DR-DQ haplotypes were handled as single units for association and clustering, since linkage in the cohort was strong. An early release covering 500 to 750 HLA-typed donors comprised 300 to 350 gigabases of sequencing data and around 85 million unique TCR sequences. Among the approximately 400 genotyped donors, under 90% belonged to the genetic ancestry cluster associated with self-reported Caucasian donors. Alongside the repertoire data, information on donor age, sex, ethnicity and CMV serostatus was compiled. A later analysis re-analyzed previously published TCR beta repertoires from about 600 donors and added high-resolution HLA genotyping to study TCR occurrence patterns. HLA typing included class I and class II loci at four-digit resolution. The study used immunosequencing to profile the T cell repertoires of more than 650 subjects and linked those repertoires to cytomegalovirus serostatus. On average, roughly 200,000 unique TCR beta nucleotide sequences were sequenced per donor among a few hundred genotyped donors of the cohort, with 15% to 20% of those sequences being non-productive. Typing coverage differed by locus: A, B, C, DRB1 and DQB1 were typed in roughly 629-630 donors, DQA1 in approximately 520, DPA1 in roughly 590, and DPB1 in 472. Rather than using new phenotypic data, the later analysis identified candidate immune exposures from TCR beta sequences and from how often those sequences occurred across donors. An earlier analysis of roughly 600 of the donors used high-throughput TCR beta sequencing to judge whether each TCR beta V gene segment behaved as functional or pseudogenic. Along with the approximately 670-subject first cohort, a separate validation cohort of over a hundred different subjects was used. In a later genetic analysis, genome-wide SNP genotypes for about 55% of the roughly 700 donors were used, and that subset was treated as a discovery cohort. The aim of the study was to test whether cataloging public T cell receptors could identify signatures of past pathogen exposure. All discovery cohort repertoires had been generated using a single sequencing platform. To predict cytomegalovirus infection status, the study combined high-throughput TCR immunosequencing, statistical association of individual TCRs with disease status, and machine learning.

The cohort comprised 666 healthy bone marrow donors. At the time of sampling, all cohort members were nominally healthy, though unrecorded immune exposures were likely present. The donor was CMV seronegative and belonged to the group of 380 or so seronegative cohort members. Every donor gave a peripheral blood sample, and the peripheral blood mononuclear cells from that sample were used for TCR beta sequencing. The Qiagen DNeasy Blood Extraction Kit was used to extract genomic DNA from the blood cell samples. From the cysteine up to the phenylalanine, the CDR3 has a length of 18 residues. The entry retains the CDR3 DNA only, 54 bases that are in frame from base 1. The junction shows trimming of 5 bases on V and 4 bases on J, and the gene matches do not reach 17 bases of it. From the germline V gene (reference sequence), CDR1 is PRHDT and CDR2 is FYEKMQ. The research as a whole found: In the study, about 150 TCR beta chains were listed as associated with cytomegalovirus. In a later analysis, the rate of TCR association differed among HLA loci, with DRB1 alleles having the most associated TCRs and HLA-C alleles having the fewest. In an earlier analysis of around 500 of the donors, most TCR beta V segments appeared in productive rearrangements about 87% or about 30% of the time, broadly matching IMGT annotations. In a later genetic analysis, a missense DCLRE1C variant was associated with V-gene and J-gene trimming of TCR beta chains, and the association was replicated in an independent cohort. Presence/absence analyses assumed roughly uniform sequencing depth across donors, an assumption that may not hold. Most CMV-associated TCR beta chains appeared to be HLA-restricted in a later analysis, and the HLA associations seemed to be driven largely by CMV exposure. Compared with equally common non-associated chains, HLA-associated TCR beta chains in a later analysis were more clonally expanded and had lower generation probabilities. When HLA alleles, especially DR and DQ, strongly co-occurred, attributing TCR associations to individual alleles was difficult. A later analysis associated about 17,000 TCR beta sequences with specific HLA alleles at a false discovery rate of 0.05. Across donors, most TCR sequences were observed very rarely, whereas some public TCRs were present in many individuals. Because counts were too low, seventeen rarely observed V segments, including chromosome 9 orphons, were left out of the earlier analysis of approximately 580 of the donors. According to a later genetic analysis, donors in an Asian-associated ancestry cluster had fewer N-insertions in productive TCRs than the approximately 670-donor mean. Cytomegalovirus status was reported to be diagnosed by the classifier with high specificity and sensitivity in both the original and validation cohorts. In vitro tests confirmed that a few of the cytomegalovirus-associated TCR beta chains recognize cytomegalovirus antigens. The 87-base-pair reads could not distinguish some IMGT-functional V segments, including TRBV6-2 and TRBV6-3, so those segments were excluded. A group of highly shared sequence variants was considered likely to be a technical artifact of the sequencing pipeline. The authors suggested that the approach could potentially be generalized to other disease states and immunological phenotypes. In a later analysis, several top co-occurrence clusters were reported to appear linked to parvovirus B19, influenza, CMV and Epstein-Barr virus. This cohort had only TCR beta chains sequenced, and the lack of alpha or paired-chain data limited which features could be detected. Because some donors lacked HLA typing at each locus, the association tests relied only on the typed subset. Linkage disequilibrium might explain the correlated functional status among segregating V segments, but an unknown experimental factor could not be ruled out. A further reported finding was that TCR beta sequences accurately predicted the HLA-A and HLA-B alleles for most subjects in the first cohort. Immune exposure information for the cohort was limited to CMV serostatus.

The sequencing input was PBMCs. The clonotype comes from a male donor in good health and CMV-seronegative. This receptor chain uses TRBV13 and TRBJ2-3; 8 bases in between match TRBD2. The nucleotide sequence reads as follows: TGTGCCAGCAGCACCCCTAGCGGGTCCCACCGATGGGCAGATACGCAGTATTTT. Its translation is CASSTPSGSHRWADTQYF.